This TCR beta chain comes out of a study of tumor-infiltrating lymphocytes in primary liver carcinoma. Study overall: Patients' primary liver carcinoma was surgically resected. Points from the study as a whole: The overlap of tumor-adjacent and tumor-blood pairs was smaller than that of tumor region pairs.

Germline DNA was also extracted, and blood RNA was taken from unsorted whole blood. Those patients suffered from chronic HBV infection and were treatment-naive. Before the operation took place, roughly 4 milliliters of peripheral blood were collected. The investigators made TCR beta cDNA from 500 ng total RNA, using a constant-region primer. Slightly modified ARM-PCR, run as three nested multiplex PCR rounds, produced the TCR beta libraries. Forward primers for TRBV1-TRBV30 and a C-beta reverse primer served the first two PCR rounds, at 10 cycles each. TCRdb used MiXCR to reprocess the multiplex PCR reads, holding one entry per CDR3 protein. The table includes 300,000 to 400,000 distinct CDR3 sequences, about 61% detected once. The CDR3 extends over 17 amino acids. Germline CDR1 SQVTM, CDR2 ANQGSEA. V was trimmed by 7 bases and J by 2 bases, leaving 27 bases between them. A word on this clonotype: The antigen remains unidentified. One base away lies a much larger clone, so this may be a sequencing read error.

Source material: peripheral blood. The TCR was taken from a man aged 40-55 years with primary liver carcinoma and hepatitis B virus infection. The chain uses TRBV29-1 and TRBJ2-7; the D gene is possibly TRBD2 (6 bases). This CDR3 reads CSAVGLGLVGLTYEQYF. The DNA of the CDR3 is TGCAGCGCTGTGGGGCTAGGCTTGGTAGGACTAACCTACGAGCAGTACTTC.